Sequencing of this T cell receptor (beta chain) was carried out in a study of beta chain features in type 1 diabetes. Study outcomes and limitations: Whether HLA type influences TCRB rearrangement remained unresolved here. A moderate, significant TCRB CDR3 shortening appeared in type 1 diabetes across four CD4+ subsets. PCR may have favored shorter templates equally in patients and controls.

In regard to this clone: Its target is not known.

Sequencing targeted expressed TCRB transcripts, as all isolated RNA had been reverse transcribed. The protocol was immunoSEQ multiplex PCR, while the TCRdb copy is restricted to in-frame clones and leaves out a portion. The sample lists about 360,000 clones, approximately 12% occurring once. The germline V gene has CDR1 GTSNPN and CDR2 SVGIG (reference sequence). The CDR3 has 13 residues. V dropped 3 bases and J dropped 3 bases, with 9 bases sitting between them. The specimen sequenced was naive CD4+ T cells from blood. The TCR was taken from a young man in good health. The rearrangement links TRBV30 to TRBJ1-3, with D possibly being TRBD1 (5 bases). DNA for the CDR3: TGTGCCTGGAGCGCGGGGGTTGGAAACACCATATATTTT. Translating gives CAWSAGVGNTIYF.